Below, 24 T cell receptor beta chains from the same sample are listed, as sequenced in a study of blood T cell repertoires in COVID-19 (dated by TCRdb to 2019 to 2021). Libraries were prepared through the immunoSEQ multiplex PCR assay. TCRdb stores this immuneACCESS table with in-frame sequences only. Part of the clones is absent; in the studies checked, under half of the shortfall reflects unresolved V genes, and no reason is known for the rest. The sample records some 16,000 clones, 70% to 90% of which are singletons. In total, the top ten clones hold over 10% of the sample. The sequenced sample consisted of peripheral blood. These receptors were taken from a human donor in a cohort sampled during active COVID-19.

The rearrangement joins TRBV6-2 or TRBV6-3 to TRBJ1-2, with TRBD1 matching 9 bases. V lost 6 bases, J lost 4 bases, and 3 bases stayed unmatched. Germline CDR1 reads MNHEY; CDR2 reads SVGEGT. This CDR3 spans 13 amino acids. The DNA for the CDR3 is TGTGCCAGCAGCCGGACAGGGGCCTATGGCTACACCTTC. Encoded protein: CASSRTGAYGYTF.

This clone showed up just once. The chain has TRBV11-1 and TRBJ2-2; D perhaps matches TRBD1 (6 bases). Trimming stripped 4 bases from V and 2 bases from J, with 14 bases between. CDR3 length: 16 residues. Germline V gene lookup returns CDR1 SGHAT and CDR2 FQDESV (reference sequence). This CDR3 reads CASSSSRDTNTGELFF. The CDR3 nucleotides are TGTGCCAGCAGCTCGTCCCGGGACACCAACACCGGGGAGCTGTTTTTT.

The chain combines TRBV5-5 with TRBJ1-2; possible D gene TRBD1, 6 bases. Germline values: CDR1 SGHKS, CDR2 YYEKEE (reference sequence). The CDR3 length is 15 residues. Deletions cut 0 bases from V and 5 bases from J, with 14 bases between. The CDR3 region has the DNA TGTGCCAGCAGCTTGGGCAGTCAGGGGATATATGGCTACACCTTC. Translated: CASSLGSQGIYGYTF. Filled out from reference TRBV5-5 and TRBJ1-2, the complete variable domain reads DAGVTQSPTHLIKTRGQQVTLRCSPISGHKSVSWYQQVLGQGPQFIFQYYEKEERGRGNFPDRFSARQFPNYSSELNVNALLLGDSALYLCASSLGSQGIYGYTFGSGTRLTVV.

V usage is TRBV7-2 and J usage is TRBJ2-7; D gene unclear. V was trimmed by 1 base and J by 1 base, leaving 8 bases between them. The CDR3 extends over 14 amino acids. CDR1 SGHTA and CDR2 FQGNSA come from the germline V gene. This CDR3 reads CASSLGRWSYEQYF. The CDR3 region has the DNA TGTGCCAGCAGCTTAGGGCGGTGGTCCTACGAGCAGTACTTC.

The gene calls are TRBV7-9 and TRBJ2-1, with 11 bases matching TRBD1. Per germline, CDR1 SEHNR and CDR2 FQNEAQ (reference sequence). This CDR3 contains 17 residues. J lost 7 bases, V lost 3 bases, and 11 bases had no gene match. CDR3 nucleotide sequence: TGTGCCAGCAGCTTGCCCCCCGGACAGGGGGCTTTGAATGAGCAGTTCTTC. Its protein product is CASSLPPGQGALNEQFF. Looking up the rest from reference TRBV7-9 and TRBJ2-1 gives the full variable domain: DTGVSQNPRHKITKRGQNVTFRCDPISEHNRLYWYRQTLGQGPEFLTYFQNEAQLEKSRLLSDRFSAERPKGSFSTLEIQRTEQGDSAMYLCASSLPPGQGALNEQFFGPGTRLTVL.

The CDR3 DNA is TGCGCCAGCAGCTTGGGGGACTACTATCAAGAGACCCAGTACTTC. Its protein is CASSLGDYYQETQYF. The chain joins TRBV5-1 to TRBJ2-5, with 7 bases matching TRBD2. The V segment lost 0 bases and the J segment 2 bases; nucleotides outside the gene matches: 4. In germline, CDR1 is SGHRS, CDR2 YFSETQ. This CDR3 is built from 15 residues.

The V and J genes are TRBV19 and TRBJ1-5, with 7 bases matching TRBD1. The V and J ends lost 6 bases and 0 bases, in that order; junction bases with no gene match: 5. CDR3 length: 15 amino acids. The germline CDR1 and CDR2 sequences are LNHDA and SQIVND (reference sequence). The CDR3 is CASRTRQGSNQPQHF. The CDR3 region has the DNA TGTGCCAGTAGAACAAGACAGGGTAGCAATCAGCCCCAGCATTTT.

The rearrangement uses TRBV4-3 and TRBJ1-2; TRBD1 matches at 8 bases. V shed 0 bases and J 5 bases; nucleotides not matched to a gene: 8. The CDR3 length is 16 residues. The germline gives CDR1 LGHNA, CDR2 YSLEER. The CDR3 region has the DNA TGCGCCAGCAGCCAAGAGGGGCAGGGGGCGAGGTATGGCTACACCTTC. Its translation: CASSQEGQGARYGYTF.

CDR3 sequence reads: CASSFGLSGNTIYF. The CDR3, as DNA: TGTGCCAGCAGTTTTGGGCTTTCTGGAAACACCATATATTTT. V and J are TRBV6-5 and TRBJ1-3; D ambiguous. Germline V gene lookup returns CDR1 MNHEY and CDR2 SVGAGI. The CDR3 has 14 residues. V was cut by 4 bases and J by 1 base, with 8 bases left in between.

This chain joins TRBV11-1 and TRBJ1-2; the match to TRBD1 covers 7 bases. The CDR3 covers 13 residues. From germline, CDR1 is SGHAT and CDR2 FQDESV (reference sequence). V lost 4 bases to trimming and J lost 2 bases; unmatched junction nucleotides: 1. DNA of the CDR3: TGTGCCAGCAGCTCGGACAGGAACTATGGCTACACCTTC. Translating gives CASSSDRNYGYTF.

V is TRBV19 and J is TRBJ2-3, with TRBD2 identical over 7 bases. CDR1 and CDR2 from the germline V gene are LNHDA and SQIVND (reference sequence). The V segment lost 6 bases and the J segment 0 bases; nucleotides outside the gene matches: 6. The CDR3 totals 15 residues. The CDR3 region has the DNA TGTGCCAGTAGCCCTTGGCGGGGGAGCACAGATACGCAGTATTTT. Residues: CASSPWRGSTDTQYF.

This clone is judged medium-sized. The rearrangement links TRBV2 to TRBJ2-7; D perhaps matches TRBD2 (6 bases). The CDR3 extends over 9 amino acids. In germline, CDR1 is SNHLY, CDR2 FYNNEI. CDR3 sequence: CASSVEGLV. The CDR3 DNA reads TGTGCCAGCAGTGTGGAGGGGTTGGTC.

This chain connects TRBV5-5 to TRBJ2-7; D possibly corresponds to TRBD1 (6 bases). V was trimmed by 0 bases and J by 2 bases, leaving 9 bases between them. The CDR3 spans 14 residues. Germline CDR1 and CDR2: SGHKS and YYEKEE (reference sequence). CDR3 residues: CASSLADSPYEQYF. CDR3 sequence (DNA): TGTGCCAGCAGCTTGGCGGACAGCCCCTACGAGCAGTACTTC.

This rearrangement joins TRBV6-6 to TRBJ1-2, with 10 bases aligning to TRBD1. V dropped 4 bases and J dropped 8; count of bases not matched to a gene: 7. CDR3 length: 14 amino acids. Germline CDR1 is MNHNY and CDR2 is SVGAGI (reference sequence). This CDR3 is CASSSPTGGEGYTF. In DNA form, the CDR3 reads TGTGCCAGCAGTTCCCCGACAGGGGGCGAGGGCTACACCTTC.

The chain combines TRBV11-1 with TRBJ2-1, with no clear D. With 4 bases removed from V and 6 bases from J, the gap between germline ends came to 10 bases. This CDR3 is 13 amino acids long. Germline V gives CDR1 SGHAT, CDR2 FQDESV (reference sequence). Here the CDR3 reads CASSSERINEQFF. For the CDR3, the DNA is TGTGCCAGCAGCTCTGAGCGTATCAATGAGCAGTTCTTC.

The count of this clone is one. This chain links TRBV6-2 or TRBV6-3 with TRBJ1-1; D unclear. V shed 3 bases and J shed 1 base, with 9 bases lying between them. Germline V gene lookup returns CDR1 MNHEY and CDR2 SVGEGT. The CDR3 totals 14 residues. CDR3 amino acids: CASSYSTGNTEAFF. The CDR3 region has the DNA TGTGCCAGCAGTTATAGTACGGGGAACACTGAAGCTTTCTTT.

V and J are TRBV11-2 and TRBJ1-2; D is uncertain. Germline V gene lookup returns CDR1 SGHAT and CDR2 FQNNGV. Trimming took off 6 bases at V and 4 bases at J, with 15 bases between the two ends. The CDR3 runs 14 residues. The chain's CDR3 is CASRRPGLVYGYTF. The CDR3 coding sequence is TGTGCCAGCAGGCGTCCAGGTTTAGTCTATGGCTACACCTTC.

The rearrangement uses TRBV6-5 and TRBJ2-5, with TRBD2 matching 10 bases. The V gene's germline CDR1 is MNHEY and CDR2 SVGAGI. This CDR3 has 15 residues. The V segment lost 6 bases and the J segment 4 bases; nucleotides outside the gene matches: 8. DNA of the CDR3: TGTGCCAGCAGCTGGAAGCGGGGGGGAAGAGAGACCCAGTACTTC. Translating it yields CASSWKRGGRETQYF.

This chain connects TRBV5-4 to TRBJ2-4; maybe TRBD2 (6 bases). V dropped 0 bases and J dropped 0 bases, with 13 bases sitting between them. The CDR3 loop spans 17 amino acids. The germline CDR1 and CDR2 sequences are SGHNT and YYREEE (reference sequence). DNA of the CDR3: TGTGCCAGCAGCTTGGGCCGAGGCGGGACAGCCAAAAACATTCAGTACTTC. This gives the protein CASSLGRGGTAKNIQYF.

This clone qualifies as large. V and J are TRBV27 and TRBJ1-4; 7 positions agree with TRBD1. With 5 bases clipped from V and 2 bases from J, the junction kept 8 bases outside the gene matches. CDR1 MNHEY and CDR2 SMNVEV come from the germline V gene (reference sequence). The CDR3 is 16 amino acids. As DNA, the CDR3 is TGTGCCAGCAGTCCCACGCAACAGGGGACTAATGAAAAACTGTTTTTT. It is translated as CASSPTQQGTNEKLFF. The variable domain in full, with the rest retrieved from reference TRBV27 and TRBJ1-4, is EAQVTQNPRYLITVTGKKLTVTCSQNMNHEYMSWYRQDPGLGLRQIYYSMNVEVTDKGDVPEGYKVSRKEKRNFPLILESPSPNQTSLYFCASSPTQQGTNEKLFFGSGTQLSVL.

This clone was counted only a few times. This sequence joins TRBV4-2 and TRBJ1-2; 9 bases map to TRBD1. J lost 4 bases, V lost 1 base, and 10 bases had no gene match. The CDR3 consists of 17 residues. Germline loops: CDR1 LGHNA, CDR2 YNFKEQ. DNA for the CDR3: TGTGCCAGCAGCCAAGGGGGGGGACAGGGAGCTCCCTATGGCTACACCTTC. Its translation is CASSQGGGQGAPYGYTF.

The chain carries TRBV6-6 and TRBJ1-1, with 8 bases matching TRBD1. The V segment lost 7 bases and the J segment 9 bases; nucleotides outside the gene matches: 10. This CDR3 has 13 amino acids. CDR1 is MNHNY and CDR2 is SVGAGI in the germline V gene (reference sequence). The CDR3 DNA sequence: TGTGCCAGCACTGATGGGACAGGCCGAAAAGCTTTCTTT. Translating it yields CASTDGTGRKAFF.

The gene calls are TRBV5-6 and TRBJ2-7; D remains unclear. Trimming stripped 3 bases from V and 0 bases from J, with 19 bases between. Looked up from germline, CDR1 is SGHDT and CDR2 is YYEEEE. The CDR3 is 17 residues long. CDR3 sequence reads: CASSSPRGDFSSYEQYF. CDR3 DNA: TGTGCCAGCAGCTCCCCCAGAGGAGATTTTAGCTCCTACGAGCAGTACTTC.

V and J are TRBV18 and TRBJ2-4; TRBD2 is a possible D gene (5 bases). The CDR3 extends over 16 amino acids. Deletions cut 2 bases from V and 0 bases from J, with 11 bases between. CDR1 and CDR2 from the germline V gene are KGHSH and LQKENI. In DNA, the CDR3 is TGTGCCAGCTCACCAGGGTCCGGACTAGCCAAAAACATTCAGTACTTC. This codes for CASSPGSGLAKNIQYF.